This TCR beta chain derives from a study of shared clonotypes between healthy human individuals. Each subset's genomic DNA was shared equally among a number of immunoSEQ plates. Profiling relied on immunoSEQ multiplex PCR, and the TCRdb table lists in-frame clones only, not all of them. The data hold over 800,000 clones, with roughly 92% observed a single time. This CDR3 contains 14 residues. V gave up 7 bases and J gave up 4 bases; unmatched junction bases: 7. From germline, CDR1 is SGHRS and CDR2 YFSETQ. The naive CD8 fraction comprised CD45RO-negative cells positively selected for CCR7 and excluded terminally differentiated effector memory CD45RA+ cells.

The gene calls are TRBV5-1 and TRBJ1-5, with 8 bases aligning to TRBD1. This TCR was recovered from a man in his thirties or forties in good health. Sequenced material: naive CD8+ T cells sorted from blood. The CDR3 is CASSLGTGNQPQHF. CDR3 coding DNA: TGCGCCAGCTCTCTCGGGACAGGAAATCAGCCCCAGCATTTT.